The 8 T cell receptor beta chains below come from one sample, sequenced in a study of blood T cells in healthy people across ages. Primed by a sample-barcoded 5' primer and a J-beta primer mix, a second PCR proceeded for about 7 to 11 cycles. MiXCR, run by TCRdb on the 5' RACE reads, gives a single entry per CDR3 protein. Here the sample spans roughly 1.9 million distinct CDR3 sequences, about 39% being singletons. Sequenced input: blood. All receptors derive from a human donor in good health.

This clonotype was observed a single time. The chain employs TRBV6-2 or TRBV6-3 and TRBJ2-1; D gene unclear. V was pared by 6 bases and J by 6 bases, with 9 bases between. CDR3 length: 12 amino acids. Germline CDR1 MNHEY, CDR2 SVGEGT. The CDR3 coding sequence is TGTGCCAGCAGCCCTTTCAGCAATGAGCAGTTCTTC. This encodes CASSPFSNEQFF.

This CDR3 reads CATSVGMAGLSDYGYTF. The CDR3 nucleotides are TGTGCCACCAGTGTTGGTATGGCGGGCCTCTCTGACTATGGCTACACCTTC. The chain employs TRBV24-1 and TRBJ1-2; no clear D gene. Trimming shortened V by 5 bases and J by 3 bases, and 21 bases separated the two germline ends. The CDR3 contains 17 residues. CDR1 and CDR2 (germline): KGHDR, SFDVKD.

The chain carries TRBV20-1 and TRBJ2-3; D may be TRBD1 (5 bases). This CDR3 is 14 amino acids long. The germline CDR1 and CDR2 sequences are DFQATT and SNEGSKA (reference sequence). Trimming removed 3 bases at V and 2 bases at J, with 12 bases between. CDR3 nucleotides: TGCAGTGCTAGCGGAAGGGGCTCCACAGATACGCAGTATTTT. It is translated as CSASGRGSTDTQYF.

The genes are TRBV28 and TRBJ1-2, with D perhaps TRBD1 (5 bases). V shed 3 bases and J shed 6 bases, with 17 bases lying between them. This CDR3 is built from 15 residues. Per germline, CDR1 MDHEN and CDR2 SYDVKM. CDR3 sequence: CASSLEGLEINGYTF. CDR3 sequence (DNA): TGTGCCAGCAGTTTGGAGGGGCTAGAAATTAATGGCTACACCTTC.

The V gene is TRBV4-1, the J gene TRBJ2-7; D gene ambiguous. CDR1 MGHRA and CDR2 YSYEKL come from the germline V gene. V was clipped by 1 base and J by 0 bases, with 7 bases between them. The CDR3 length is 14 residues. The CDR3 DNA follows: TGCGCCAGCAGCCAAGCACCGTCCTCCTACGAGCAGTACTTC. It translates to CASSQAPSSYEQYF.

This clonotype was seen a handful of times. The CDR3 nucleotides read TGTGCCTGGAGTTCGACAGGGGGTCTACCCCAGCATTTT. Its translation is CAWSSTGGLPQHF. V is TRBV30 and J is TRBJ1-5, with 9 bases that match TRBD1. Germline V gives CDR1 GTSNPN, CDR2 SVGIG (reference sequence). With V trimmed by 2 bases and J by 10 bases, 6 bases remained unmatched. This CDR3 has 13 residues.

Written as DNA, the CDR3 is TGTGCCAGCAGCTCCGCGGCCGCCACCCGGCATGGCTACACCTTC. The encoded protein is CASSSAAATRHGYTF. V is TRBV7-9 and J is TRBJ1-2, with no clear D. This CDR3 has 15 amino acids. Deletions cut 4 bases from V and 6 bases from J, with 18 bases between. CDR1 is SEHNR, CDR2 FQNEAQ, per germline (reference sequence).

CDR3 loop: CASSLTPWDEQYF. Written as DNA, the CDR3 is TGTGCCAGCAGTTTAACCCCCTGGGACGAGCAGTACTTC. This chain joins TRBV12-3 or TRBV12-4 and TRBJ2-7; D gene unclear. With 2 bases removed from V and 5 bases from J, the gap between germline ends came to 10 bases. The CDR3 spans 13 residues.